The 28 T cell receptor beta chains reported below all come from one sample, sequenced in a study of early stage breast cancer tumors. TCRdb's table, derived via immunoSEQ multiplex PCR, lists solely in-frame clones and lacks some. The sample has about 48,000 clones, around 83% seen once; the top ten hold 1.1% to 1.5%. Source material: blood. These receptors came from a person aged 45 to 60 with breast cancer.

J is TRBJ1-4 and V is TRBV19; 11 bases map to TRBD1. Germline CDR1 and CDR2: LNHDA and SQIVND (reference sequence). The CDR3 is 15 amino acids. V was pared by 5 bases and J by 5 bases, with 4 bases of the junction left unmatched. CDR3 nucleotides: TGTGCCAGTAGTTCTCGGACAGGGGGCAATGAAAAACTGTTTTTT. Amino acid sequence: CASSSRTGGNEKLFF.

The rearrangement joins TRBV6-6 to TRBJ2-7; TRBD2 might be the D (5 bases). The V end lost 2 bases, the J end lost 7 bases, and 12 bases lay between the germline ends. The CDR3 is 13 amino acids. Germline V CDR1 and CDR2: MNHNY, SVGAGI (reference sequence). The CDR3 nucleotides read TGTGCCAGCAGTTACGGCCGAGGGTGGGAGCAGTACTTC. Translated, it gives CASSYGRGWEQYF.

CDR3 coding DNA: TGTGCCAGCAGCTCCGCTGGGGGGGGGAACACTGAAGCTTTCTTT. It translates to CASSSAGGGNTEAFF. The chain recombines TRBV28 with TRBJ1-1; D is possibly TRBD1 (5 bases). Trimming removed 6 bases from V and 1 base from J, with 15 bases in between. Germline CDR1 MDHEN, CDR2 SYDVKM. This CDR3 region has 15 residues. Combining the CDR3 with reference TRBV28 and TRBJ1-1 gives the whole variable domain DVKVTQSSRYLVKRTGEKVFLECVQDMDHENMFWYRQDPGLGLRLIYFSYDVKMKEKGDIPEGYSVSREKKERFSLILESASTNQTSMYLCASSSAGGGNTEAFFGQGTRLTVV.

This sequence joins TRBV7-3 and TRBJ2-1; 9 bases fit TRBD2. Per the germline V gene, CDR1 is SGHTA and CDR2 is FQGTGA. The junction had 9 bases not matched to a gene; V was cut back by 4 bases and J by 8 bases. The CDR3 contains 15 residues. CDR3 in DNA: TGTGCCAGCAGCTCTCCGGGACTAGCTCTGGATGAGCAGTTCTTC. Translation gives CASSSPGLALDEQFF.

The CDR3 nucleotides are TGTGCCAGCACCCCAAGGGTAGCGCAGGGAAACACCATATATTTT. Its protein is CASTPRVAQGNTIYF. The chain combines TRBV7-9 with TRBJ1-3; D remains ambiguous. CDR3 size: 15 residues. Per germline, CDR1 SEHNR and CDR2 FQNEAQ (reference sequence). Trimming took off 7 bases at V and 4 bases at J, with 17 bases between the two ends.

The CDR3 nucleotides read TGTGCCAGTAATCCCAATCCTGCAGATACGCAGTATTTT. Protein sequence: CASNPNPADTQYF. The J gene is TRBJ2-3, the V gene TRBV19, with D hard to call. The germline V gene encodes CDR1 LNHDA and CDR2 SQIVND (reference sequence). This CDR3 region has 13 residues. The ends were cut back, 7 bases at V and 4 bases at J, with 12 bases in the middle.

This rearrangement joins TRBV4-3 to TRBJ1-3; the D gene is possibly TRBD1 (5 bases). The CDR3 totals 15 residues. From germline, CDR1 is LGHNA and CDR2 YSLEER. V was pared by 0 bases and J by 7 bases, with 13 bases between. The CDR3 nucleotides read TGCGCCAGCAGCCAAGATAGCAGGGCAAGGAACACCATATATTTT. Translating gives CASSQDSRARNTIYF.

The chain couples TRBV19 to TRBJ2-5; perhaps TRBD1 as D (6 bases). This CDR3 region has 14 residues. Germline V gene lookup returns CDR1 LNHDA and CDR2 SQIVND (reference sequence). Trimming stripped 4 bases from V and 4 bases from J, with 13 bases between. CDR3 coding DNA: TGTGCCAGTAGTACTACAGGGACCCCAGAGACCCAGTACTTC. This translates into CASSTTGTPETQYF.

This CDR3 is CASKGRADHYGYTF. CDR3 sequence (DNA): TGTGCCAGTAAAGGCAGGGCGGACCACTATGGCTACACCTTC. This chain links TRBV19 with TRBJ1-2, with D perhaps TRBD1 (5 bases). The CDR3 has 14 residues. Trimming removed 7 bases at V and 3 bases at J, with 15 bases between. The V gene's germline CDR1 is LNHDA and CDR2 SQIVND (reference sequence).

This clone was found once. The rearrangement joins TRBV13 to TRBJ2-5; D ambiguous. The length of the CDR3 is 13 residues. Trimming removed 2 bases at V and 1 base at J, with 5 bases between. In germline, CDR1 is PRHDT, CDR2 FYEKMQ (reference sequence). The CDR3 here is CASSLYSQETQYF. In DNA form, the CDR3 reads TGTGCCAGCAGCTTATATAGCCAAGAGACCCAGTACTTC.

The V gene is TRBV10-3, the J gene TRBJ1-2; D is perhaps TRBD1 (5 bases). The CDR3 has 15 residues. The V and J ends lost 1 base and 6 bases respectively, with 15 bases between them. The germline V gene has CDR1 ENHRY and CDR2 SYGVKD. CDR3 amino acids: CAISEWGSGEDGYTF. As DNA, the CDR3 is TGTGCCATCAGTGAGTGGGGCTCTGGGGAGGATGGCTACACCTTC.

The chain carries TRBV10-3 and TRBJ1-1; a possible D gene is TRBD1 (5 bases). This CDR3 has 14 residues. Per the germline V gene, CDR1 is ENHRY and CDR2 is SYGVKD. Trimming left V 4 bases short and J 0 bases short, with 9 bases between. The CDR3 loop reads CAISGDVMNTEAFF. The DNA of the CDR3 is TGTGCCATCAGTGGGGACGTCATGAACACTGAAGCTTTCTTT.

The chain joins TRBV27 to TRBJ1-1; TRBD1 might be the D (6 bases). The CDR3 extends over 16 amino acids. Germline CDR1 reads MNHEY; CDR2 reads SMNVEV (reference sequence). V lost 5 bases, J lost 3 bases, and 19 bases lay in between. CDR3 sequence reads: CASSPGLLTGYTEAFF. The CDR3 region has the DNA TGTGCCAGCAGTCCAGGACTCCTAACAGGGTACACTGAAGCTTTCTTT.

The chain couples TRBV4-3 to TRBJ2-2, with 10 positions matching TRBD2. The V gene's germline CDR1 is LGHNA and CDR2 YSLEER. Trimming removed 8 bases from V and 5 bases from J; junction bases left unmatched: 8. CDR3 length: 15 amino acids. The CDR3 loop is CASRSSGSRTGELFF. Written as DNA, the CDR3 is TGCGCCAGCCGATCTAGCGGGAGTAGGACCGGGGAGCTGTTTTTT.

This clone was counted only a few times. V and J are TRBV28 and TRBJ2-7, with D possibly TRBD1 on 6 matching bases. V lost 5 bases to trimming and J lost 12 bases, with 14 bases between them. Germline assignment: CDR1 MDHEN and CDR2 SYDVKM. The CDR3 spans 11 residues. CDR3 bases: TGTGCCAGCAGTGACTACAGGGAGTCGTACTTC. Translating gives CASSDYRESYF.

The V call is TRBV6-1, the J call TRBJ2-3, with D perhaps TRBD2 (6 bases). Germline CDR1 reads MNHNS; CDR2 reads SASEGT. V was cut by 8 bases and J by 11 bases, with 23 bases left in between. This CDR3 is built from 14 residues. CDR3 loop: CASCRLSGVQVQYF. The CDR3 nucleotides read TGTGCCAGCTGCAGACTGTCGGGGGTACAAGTGCAGTATTTT.

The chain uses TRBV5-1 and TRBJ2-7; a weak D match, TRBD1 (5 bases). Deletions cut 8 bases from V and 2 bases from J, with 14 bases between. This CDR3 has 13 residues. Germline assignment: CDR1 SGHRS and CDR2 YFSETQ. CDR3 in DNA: TGCGCCAGACTCCACAGGCCCACCTACGAGCAGTACTTC. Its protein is CARLHRPTYEQYF.

CDR3 sequence (DNA): TGTGCCAGCAGCTTGGGACTAGAAGATACGCAGTATTTT. This gives the protein CASSLGLEDTQYF. The V and J genes are TRBV7-3 and TRBJ2-3; 8 nucleotides agree with TRBD2. The V and J ends lost 3 bases and 5 bases, in that order; junction bases with no gene match: 1. The CDR3 has 13 amino acids. The germline CDR1 and CDR2 sequences are SGHTA and FQGTGA. The variable domain in full, with the rest retrieved from reference TRBV7-3 and TRBJ2-3, is GAGVSQTPSNKVTEKGKYVELRCDPISGHTALYWYRQSLGQGPEFLIYFQGTGAADDSGLPNDRFFAVRPEGSVSTLKIQRTERGDSAVYLCASSLGLEDTQYFGPGTRLTVL.

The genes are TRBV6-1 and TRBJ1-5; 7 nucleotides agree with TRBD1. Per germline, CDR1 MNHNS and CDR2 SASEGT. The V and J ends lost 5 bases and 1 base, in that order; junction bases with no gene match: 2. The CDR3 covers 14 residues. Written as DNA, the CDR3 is TGTGCCAGCAGTTTACAGGGGAGCAATCAGCCCCAGCATTTT. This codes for CASSLQGSNQPQHF.

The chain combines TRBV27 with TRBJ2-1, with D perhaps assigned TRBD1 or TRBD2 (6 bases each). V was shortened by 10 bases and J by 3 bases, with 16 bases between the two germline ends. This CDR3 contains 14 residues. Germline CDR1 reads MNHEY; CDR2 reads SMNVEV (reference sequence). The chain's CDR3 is CATCREGGYNEQFF. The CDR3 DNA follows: TGTGCCACCTGCCGAGAGGGGGGCTACAATGAGCAGTTCTTC.

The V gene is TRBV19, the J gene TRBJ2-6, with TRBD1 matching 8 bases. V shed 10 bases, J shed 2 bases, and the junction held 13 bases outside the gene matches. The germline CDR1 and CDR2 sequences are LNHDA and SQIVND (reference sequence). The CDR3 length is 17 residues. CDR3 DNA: TGTGCCACCAGGACAGGGCCGGCTTTTACTGGGGCCAACGTCCTGACTTTC. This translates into CATRTGPAFTGANVLTF.

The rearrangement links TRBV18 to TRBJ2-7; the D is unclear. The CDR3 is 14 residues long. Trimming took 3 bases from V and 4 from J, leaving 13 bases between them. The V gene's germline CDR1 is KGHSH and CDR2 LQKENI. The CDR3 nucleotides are TGTGCCAGCTCACCCGGGCAGGCTGGGTACGAGCAGTACTTC. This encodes CASSPGQAGYEQYF. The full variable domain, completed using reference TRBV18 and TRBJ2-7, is NAGVMQNPRHLVRRRGQEARLRCSPMKGHSHVYWYRQLPEEGLKFMVYLQKENIIDESGMPKERFSAEFPKEGPSILRIQQVVRGDSAAYFCASSPGQAGYEQYFGPGTRLTVT.

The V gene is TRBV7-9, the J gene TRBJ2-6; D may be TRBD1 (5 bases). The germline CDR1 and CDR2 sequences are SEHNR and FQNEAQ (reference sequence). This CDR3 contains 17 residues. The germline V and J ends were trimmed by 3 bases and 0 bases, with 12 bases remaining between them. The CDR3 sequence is CASSFGHPTSGANVLTF. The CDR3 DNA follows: TGTGCCAGCAGCTTCGGACACCCTACCTCTGGGGCCAACGTCCTGACTTTC.

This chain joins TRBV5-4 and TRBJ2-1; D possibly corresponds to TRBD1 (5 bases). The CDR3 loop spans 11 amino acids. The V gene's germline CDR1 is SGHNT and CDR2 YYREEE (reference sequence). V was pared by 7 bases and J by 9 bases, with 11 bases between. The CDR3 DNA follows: TGTGCCAGCCACCAGGGCGGTGAGCAGTTCTTC. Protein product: CASHQGGEQFF.

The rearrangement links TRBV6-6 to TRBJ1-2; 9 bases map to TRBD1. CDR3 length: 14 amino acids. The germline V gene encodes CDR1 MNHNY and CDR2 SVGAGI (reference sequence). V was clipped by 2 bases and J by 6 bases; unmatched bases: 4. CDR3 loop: CASSYNGDRDGYTF. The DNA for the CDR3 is TGTGCCAGCAGTTACAACGGGGACAGGGATGGCTACACCTTC.

CDR3 nucleotide sequence: TGTGCCAGTAGTATTCGTTGGCAGGGAAATACTGAAGCTTTCTTT. It translates to CASSIRWQGNTEAFF. V gene TRBV19 combines with J gene TRBJ1-1; D may be TRBD1 (5 bases). Germline loops: CDR1 LNHDA, CDR2 SQIVND (reference sequence). V lost 3 bases to trimming and J lost 5 bases, with 16 bases between them. The CDR3 extends over 15 amino acids. Drawing the rest from reference TRBV19 and TRBJ1-1, the complete variable domain is DGGITQSPKYLFRKEGQNVTLSCEQNLNHDAMYWYRQDPGQGLRLIYYSQIVNDFQKGDIAEGYSVSREKKESFPLTVTSAQKNPTAFYLCASSIRWQGNTEAFFGQGTRLTVV.

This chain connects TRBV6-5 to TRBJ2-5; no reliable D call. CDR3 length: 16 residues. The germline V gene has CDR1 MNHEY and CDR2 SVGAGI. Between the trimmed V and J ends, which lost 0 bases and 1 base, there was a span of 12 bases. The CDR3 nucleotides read TGTGCCAGCAGTTACTCGATGAGGTCCGGCCAAGAGACCCAGTACTTC. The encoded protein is CASSYSMRSGQETQYF.

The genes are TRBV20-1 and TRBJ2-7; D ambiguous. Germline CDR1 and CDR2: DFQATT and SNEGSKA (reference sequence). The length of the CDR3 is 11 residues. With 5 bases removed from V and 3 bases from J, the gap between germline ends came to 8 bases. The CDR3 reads CSAERNYEQYF. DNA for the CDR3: TGCAGTGCTGAACGGAACTACGAGCAGTACTTC.